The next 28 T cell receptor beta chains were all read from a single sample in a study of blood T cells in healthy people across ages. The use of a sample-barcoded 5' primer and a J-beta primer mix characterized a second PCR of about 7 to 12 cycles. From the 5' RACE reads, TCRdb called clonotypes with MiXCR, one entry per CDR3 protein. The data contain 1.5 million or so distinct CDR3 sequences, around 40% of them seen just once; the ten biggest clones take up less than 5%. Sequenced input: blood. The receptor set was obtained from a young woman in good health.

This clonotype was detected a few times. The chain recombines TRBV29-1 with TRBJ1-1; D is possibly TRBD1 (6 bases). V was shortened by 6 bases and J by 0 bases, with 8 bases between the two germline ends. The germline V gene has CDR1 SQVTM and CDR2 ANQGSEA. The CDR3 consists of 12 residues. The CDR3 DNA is TGCAGCGTCAGGGGAATGAACACTGAAGCTTTCTTT. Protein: CSVRGMNTEAFF.

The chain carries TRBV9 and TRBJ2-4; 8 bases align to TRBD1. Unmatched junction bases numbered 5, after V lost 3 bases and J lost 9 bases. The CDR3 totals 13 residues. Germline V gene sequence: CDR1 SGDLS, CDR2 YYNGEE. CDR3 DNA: TGTGCCAGCAGCGCCGGACAGGGTTCCATTCAGTACTTC. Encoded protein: CASSAGQGSIQYF.

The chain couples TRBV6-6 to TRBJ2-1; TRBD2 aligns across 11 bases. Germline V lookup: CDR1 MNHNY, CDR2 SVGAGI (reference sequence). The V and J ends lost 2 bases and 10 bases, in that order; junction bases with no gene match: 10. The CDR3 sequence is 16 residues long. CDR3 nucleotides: TGTGCCAGCAGTTACCCTGGTTCTAGCGGGGGGCTAGAGCAGTTCTTC. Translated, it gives CASSYPGSSGGLEQFF.

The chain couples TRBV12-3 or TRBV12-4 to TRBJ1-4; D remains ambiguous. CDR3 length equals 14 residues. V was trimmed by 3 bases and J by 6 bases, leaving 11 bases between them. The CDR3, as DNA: TGTGCCAGCAGTTTCCAGGACGGGGATGAAAAACTGTTTTTT. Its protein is CASSFQDGDEKLFF.

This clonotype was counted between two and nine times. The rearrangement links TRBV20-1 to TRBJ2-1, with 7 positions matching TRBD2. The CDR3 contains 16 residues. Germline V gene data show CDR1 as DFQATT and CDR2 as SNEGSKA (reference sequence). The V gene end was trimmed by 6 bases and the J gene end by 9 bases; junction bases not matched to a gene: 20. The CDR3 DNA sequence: TGCAGTGCCCACTGGTCGGGCGGGAGAACATTGAGTGAGCAGTTCTTC. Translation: CSAHWSGGRTLSEQFF.

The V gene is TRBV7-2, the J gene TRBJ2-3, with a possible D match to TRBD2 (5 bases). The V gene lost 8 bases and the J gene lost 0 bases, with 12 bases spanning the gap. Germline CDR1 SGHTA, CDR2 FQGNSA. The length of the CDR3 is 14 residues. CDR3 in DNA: TGTGCCAGCGTCTTAGAGGGAAGCACAGATACGCAGTATTTT. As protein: CASVLEGSTDTQYF.

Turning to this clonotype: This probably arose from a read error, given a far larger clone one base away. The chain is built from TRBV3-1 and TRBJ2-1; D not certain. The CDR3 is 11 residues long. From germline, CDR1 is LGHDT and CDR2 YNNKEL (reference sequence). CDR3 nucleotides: TGTGCCGGCAGCCAAGGGAATGAGCAGTTCTTC. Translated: CAGSQGNEQFF.

The CDR3 nucleotides are TGCAGTGCTAGAACTGATGGATGGGCTGGCTACACCTTC. Translated, it gives CSARTDGWAGYTF. The chain employs TRBV20-1 and TRBJ1-2; no clear D. CDR1 is DFQATT and CDR2 is SNEGSKA in the germline V gene (reference sequence). The V and J ends lost 2 bases and 7 bases respectively, with 14 bases between them. The CDR3 extends over 13 amino acids.

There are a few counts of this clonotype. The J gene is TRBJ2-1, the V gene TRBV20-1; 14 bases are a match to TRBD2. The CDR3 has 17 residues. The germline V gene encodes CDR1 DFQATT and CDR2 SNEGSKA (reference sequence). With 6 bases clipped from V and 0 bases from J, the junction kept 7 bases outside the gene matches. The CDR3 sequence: CSAPGLAGGRSYNEQFF. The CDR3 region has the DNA TGCAGTGCCCCTGGACTAGCGGGGGGCCGCTCCTACAATGAGCAGTTCTTC.

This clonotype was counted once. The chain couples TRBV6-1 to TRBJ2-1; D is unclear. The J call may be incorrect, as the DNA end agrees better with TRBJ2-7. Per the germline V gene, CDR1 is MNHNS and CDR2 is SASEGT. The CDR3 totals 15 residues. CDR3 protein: CASSERWSSYNEQYF. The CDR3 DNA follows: TGTGCCAGCAGTGAGCGCTGGAGCTCCTACAATGAGCAGTACTTC.

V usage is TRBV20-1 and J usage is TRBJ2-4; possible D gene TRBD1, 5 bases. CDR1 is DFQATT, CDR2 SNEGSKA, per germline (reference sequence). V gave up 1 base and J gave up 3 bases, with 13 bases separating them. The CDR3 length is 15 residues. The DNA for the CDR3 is TGCAGTGCTAGAGTGGCAGGGATGGGCAAAAACATTCAGTACTTC. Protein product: CSARVAGMGKNIQYF.

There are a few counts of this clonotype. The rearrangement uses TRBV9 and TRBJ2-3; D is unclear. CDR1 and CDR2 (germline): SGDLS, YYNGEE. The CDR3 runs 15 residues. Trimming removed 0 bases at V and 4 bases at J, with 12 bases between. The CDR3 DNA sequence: TGTGCCAGCAGCGTAGCTGTGGGCGAGGCAGATACGCAGTATTTT. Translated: CASSVAVGEADTQYF.

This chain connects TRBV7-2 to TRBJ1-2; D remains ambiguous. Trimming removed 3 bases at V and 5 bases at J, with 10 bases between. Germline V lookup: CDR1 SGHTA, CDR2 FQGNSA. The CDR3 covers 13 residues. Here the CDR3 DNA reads TGTGCCAGCAGCTTGGAGGGTCGATATGGCTACACCTTC. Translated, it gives CASSLEGRYGYTF.

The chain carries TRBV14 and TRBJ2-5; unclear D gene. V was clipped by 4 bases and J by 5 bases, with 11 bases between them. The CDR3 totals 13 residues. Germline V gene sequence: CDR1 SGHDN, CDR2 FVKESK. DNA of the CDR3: TGTGCCAGCAGCCCCAATAACTGGGAGACCCAGTACTTC. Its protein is CASSPNNWETQYF. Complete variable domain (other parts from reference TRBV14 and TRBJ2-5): EAGVTQFPSHSVIEKGQTVTLRCDPISGHDNLYWYRRVMGKEIKFLLHFVKESKQDESGMPNNRFLAERTGGTYSTLKVQPAELEDSGVYFCASSPNNWETQYFGPGTRLLVL.

As DNA, the CDR3 is TGTGCCAGCAGCCCCCGAACAGGGGTTGGCTACACCTTC. Translation: CASSPRTGVGYTF. The chain links TRBV9 to TRBJ1-2, with TRBD1 identical over 7 bases. Per the germline V gene, CDR1 is SGDLS and CDR2 is YYNGEE. This CDR3 has 13 residues. V lost 4 bases to trimming and J lost 7 bases; unmatched junction nucleotides: 7.

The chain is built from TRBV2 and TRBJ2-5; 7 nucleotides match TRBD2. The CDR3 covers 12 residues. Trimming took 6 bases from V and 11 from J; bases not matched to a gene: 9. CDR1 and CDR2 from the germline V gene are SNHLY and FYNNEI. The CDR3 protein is CASRGGVNEQYF. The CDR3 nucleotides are TGTGCCAGCAGGGGAGGGGTCAATGAGCAGTACTTC.

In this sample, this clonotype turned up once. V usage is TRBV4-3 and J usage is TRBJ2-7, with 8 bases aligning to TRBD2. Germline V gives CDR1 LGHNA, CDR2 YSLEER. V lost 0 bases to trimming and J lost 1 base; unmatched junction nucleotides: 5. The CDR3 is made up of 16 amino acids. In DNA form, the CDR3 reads TGCGCCAGCAGCCAAGATTTGGGCGGGAGGTCCTACGAGCAGTACTTC. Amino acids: CASSQDLGGRSYEQYF.

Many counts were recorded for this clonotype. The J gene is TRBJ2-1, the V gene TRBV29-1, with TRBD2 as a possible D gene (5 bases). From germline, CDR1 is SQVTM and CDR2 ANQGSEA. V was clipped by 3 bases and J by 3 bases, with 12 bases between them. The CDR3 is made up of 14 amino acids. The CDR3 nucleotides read TGCAGCGTTGATCGGGGAACACTCTACAATGAGCAGTTCTTC. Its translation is CSVDRGTLYNEQFF.

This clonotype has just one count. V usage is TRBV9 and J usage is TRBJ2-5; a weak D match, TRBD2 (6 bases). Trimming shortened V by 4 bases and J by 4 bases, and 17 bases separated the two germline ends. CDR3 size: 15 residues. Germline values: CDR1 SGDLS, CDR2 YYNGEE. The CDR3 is CASSFSSTRGETQYF. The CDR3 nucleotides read TGTGCCAGCAGCTTTAGCTCGACTAGAGGAGAGACCCAGTACTTC.

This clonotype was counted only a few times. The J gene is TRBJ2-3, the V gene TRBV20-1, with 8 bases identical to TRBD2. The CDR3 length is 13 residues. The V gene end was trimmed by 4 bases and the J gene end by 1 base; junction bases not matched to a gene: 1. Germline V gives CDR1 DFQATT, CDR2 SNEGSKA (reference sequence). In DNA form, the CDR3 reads TGCAGTGCTATACTAGCGGGCACAGATACGCAGTATTTT. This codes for CSAILAGTDTQYF.

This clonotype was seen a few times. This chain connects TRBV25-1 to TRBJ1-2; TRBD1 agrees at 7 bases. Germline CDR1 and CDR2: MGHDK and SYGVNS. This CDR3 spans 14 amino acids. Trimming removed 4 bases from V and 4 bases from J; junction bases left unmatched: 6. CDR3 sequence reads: CASSAPGGSYGYTF. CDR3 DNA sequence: TGTGCCAGCAGTGCACCAGGGGGAAGCTATGGCTACACCTTC.

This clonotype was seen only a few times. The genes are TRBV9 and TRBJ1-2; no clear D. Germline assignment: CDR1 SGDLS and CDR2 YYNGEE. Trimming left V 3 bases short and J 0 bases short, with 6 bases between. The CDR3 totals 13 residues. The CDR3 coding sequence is TGTGCCAGCAGCGCCACCTCTAACTATGGCTACACCTTC. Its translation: CASSATSNYGYTF.

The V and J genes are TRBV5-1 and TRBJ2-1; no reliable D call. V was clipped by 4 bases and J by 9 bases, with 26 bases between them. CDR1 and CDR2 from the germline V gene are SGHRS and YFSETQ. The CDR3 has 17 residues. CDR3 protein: CASSVGLGSRSSREQFF. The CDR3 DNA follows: TGCGCCAGCAGCGTCGGCCTAGGTAGCAGGAGTTCACGTGAGCAGTTCTTC.

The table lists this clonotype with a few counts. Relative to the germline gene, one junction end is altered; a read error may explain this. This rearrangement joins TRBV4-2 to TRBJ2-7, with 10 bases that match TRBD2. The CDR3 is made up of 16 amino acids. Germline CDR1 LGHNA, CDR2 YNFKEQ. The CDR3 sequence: CASSQDLAGATYEQYF. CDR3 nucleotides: TGTGCCAGTAGCCAAGACCTAGCGGGAGCCACCTACGAGCAGTACTTC.

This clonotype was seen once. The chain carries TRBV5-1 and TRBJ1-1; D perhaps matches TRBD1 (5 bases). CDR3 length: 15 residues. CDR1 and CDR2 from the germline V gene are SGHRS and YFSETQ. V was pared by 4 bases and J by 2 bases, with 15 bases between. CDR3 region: CASSQQEVSNTEAFF. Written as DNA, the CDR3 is TGCGCCAGCAGCCAACAGGAGGTCAGTAACACTGAAGCTTTCTTT.

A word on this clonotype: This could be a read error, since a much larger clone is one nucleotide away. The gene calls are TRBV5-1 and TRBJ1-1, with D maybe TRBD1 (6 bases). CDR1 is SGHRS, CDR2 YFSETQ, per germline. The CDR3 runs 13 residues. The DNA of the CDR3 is TGCGCCAGCAGGACAGGTCCTAACACTGAAGCTTCCTTT. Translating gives CASRTGPNTEASF.

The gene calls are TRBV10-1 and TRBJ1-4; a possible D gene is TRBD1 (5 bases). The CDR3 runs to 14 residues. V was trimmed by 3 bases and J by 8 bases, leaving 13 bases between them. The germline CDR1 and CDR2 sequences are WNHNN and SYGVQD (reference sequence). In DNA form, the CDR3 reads TGCGCCAGCAGTGACCCCGGGGCACAGGAAAAACTGTTTTTT. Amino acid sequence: CASSDPGAQEKLFF.

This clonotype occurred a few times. The CDR3 loop is CAISENLAGTYTDTQYF. CDR3 DNA: TGTGCCATCAGTGAGAATCTAGCGGGGACATACACAGATACGCAGTATTTT. This chain joins TRBV10-3 and TRBJ2-3; TRBD2 aligns across 9 bases. CDR1 and CDR2 (germline): ENHRY, SYGVKD. V gave up 2 bases and J gave up 2 bases; unmatched junction bases: 8. The CDR3 consists of 17 residues.